The 7 T cell receptor beta chains listed next were all sequenced from one sample in a study of CD8 T cells in Susac syndrome. The RNA, about 0.45 to 1 ug, was put through reverse transcription using random hexamers. TCRdb re-called the immunoSEQ multiplex PCR reads through MiXCR, storing one row per CDR3 protein. The sample has 130,000 or so distinct CDR3 sequences, more than 75% seen once; the top ten hold around 0.22%. The sample was CD8+ T cells from PBMCs. Receptor source: a human donor with multiple sclerosis.

The chain employs TRBV20-1 and TRBJ2-1, with no clear D. Germline CDR1 DFQATT, CDR2 SNEGSKA (reference sequence). The CDR3 extends over 11 amino acids. The ends were cut back, 5 bases at V and 3 bases at J, with 5 bases in the middle. The DNA for the CDR3 is TGCAGTGCTCCCAGCTACAATGAGCAGTTCTTC. Encoded protein: CSAPSYNEQFF.

The chain carries TRBV30 and TRBJ1-1; no clear D gene. Germline V gene sequence: CDR1 GTSNPN, CDR2 SVGIG (reference sequence). Trimming pared 4 bases from V and 1 base from J, leaving 7 bases between. The CDR3 has 12 residues. CDR3 in amino acids: CAWNNPNTEAFF. Here the CDR3 DNA reads TGTGCCTGGAATAATCCGAACACTGAAGCTTTCTTT.

The chain joins TRBV4-1 to TRBJ2-2; the D is unclear. V was trimmed by 1 base and J by 5 bases, leaving 5 bases between them. Germline assignment: CDR1 MGHRA and CDR2 YSYEKL. This CDR3 has 13 amino acids. The CDR3 is CASSQARTGELFF. The CDR3 DNA is TGCGCCAGCAGCCAAGCACGAACCGGGGAGCTGTTTTTT.

About this clonotype itself: The junction differs from germline at one of its ends, possibly a read error. V is TRBV7-9 and J is TRBJ1-2, with a possible D match to TRBD1 (6 bases). The CDR3 has 15 amino acids. Per the germline V gene, CDR1 is SEHNR and CDR2 is FQNEAQ (reference sequence). CDR3 residues: CAGSPEGQPGVGYTF. As DNA, the CDR3 is TGTGCCGGCAGCCCGGAAGGACAGCCGGGTGTTGGCTACACCTTC.

V and J are TRBV29-1 and TRBJ2-7, with TRBD2 identical over 7 bases. The CDR3 spans 15 residues. Trimming at V came to 3 bases and at J to 4 bases, leaving 12 bases not matched to a gene. In germline, CDR1 is SQVTM, CDR2 ANQGSEA. CDR3 sequence: CSVDGQGGNNYEQYF. The CDR3, as DNA: TGCAGCGTTGACGGGCAGGGAGGGAATAATTACGAGCAGTACTTC.

A few counts support this clonotype. This chain joins TRBV5-1 and TRBJ2-1; the match to TRBD2 covers 8 bases. The junction had 2 bases not matched to a gene; V was cut back by 2 bases and J by 10 bases. The CDR3 is made up of 12 amino acids. Per the germline V gene, CDR1 is SGHRS and CDR2 is YFSETQ. CDR3 sequence (DNA): TGCGCCAGCAGCTTTAGCGGGACCGAGCAGTTCTTC. Translated: CASSFSGTEQFF.

The chain uses TRBV9 and TRBJ2-7; D is uncertain. CDR3 length equals 13 residues. Trimming removed 3 bases from V and 6 bases from J, with 13 bases in between. Germline V lookup: CDR1 SGDLS, CDR2 YYNGEE. CDR3 sequence reads: CASSDGELGEQYF. In DNA form, the CDR3 reads TGTGCCAGCAGCGATGGCGAGTTGGGCGAGCAGTACTTC.